This T cell receptor (beta chain) was found in a study of T-cell reconstitution after alpha-beta-depleted transplantation in children. As it was prepared, the TCRbeta library received unique molecular identifiers. TCRdb reanalysed the PCR reads using MiXCR and keeps one entry per CDR3 protein. The table lists some 590,000 distinct CDR3 sequences, about 10% of them singletons. This clonotype was seen many times. Trimming cost V 4 bases and J 4 bases, with 17 bases left between them. The CDR3 runs 15 residues. Germline V gives CDR1 SGHDT, CDR2 YYEEEE. The source of this sequence is a human donor who donated a stem cell graft to a child with acute myeloid leukemia. V usage is TRBV5-6 and J usage is TRBJ1-2; maybe TRBD1 (5 bases). This material consisted of PBMCs from the stem cell graft donor, taken from the stem cell graft. The CDR3 DNA reads TGTGCCAGCAGCGTCGTCCGGGACCGCGGCTATGGCTACACCTTC. It encodes CASSVVRDRGYGYTF.